The TCR beta chain described here comes from a study of T cell responses to AZD1222 COVID-19 vaccine. Assay: immunoSEQ multiplex PCR; the TCRdb copy retains only in-frame clones and omits some. The sample holds some 120,000 clones, about 80% seen once. A word on this clone: The antigen remains unidentified.

J was trimmed by 2 bases and V by 3 bases; bases with no gene match: 3. Germline lookup yields CDR1 LNHDA and CDR2 SQIVND (reference sequence). The CDR3 has 15 amino acids. The study's findings and limits: Possibly, clonal diversity was underestimated; donors were largely white British and included more females. Dominant CD4 TCR responses targeted spike regions 160-218 and 743-854.

V gene TRBV19 combines with J gene TRBJ2-5; 10 bases match TRBD2. The source of this sequence is an adult in good health. The specimen was peripheral blood, collected on day 0 of AZD1222 vaccination. CDR3 sequence reads: CASSMGLAKQETQYF. The CDR3 DNA reads TGTGCCAGTAGTATGGGACTAGCGAAACAAGAGACCCAGTACTTC. Supplemented by reference TRBV19 and TRBJ2-5, the full variable domain reads DGGITQSPKYLFRKEGQNVTLSCEQNLNHDAMYWYRQDPGQGLRLIYYSQIVNDFQKGDIAEGYSVSREKKESFPLTVTSAQKNPTAFYLCASSMGLAKQETQYFGPGTRLLVL.